One sample yielded the 18 T cell receptor beta chains listed below, sequenced in a study of blood T cell repertoires in COVID-19. Clones were read by immunoSEQ multiplex PCR, and TCRdb kept only the in-frame ones, dropping some. The data show 75,000 to 95,000 clones, with approximately 88% seen just once and 5% to 6.5% held by the top ten. Sequencing was performed on peripheral blood. The receptor source for this set is a man aged 50-59 years with active COVID-19.

The chain joins TRBV5-1 to TRBJ2-1; 13 bases agree with TRBD2. The CDR3 has 17 amino acids. Germline lookup yields CDR1 SGHRS and CDR2 YFSETQ. Losses at the gene ends were 4 bases for V and 8 bases for J; bases not matched to a gene: 12. In DNA, the CDR3 is TGCGCCAGCAGCCTCTCCTTATGGACTAGCGGGGGCGATGAGCAGTTCTTC. It is translated as CASSLSLWTSGGDEQFF. The full variable domain, rest sourced from reference TRBV5-1 and TRBJ2-1, is KAGVTQTPRYLIKTRGQQVTLSCSPISGHRSVSWYQQTPGQGLQFLFEYFSETQRNKGNFPGRFSGRQFSNSRSEMNVSTLELGDSALYLCASSLSLWTSGGDEQFFGPGTRLTVL.

The chain has TRBV2 and TRBJ2-5; weak D call: TRBD1 (5 bases). Trimming took 3 bases from V and 4 from J, leaving 9 bases between them. The CDR3 spans 13 residues. Per germline, CDR1 SNHLY and CDR2 FYNNEI. The CDR3 nucleotides read TGTGCCAGCAGTGACAGGGCCCGAGAGACCCAGTACTTC. Translation: CASSDRARETQYF.

J is TRBJ1-4 and V is TRBV7-2, with 8 bases matching TRBD1. This CDR3 region has 14 residues. V lost 3 bases, J lost 8 bases, and 5 bases stayed unmatched. Germline V CDR1 and CDR2: SGHTA, FQGNSA. The CDR3 DNA reads TGTGCCAGCAGCTTCGACAGGGGAGTCGAAAAACTGTTTTTT. It translates to CASSFDRGVEKLFF.

The chain joins TRBV19 to TRBJ2-5, with TRBD1 as a possible D gene (5 bases). Germline V gene lookup returns CDR1 LNHDA and CDR2 SQIVND (reference sequence). This CDR3 is built from 14 residues. Trimming took 3 bases from V and 2 from J, leaving 10 bases between them. The CDR3 spells CASSIRVLQETQYF. The DNA of the CDR3 is TGTGCCAGTAGTATCAGGGTTCTTCAAGAGACCCAGTACTTC. Complete variable domain (other parts from reference TRBV19 and TRBJ2-5): DGGITQSPKYLFRKEGQNVTLSCEQNLNHDAMYWYRQDPGQGLRLIYYSQIVNDFQKGDIAEGYSVSREKKESFPLTVTSAQKNPTAFYLCASSIRVLQETQYFGPGTRLLVL.

The gene calls are TRBV7-2 and TRBJ1-2; D remains ambiguous. The CDR3 sequence is 13 residues long. Between the trimmed V and J ends, which lost 5 bases and 4 bases, there was a span of 11 bases. Germline V gene lookup returns CDR1 SGHTA and CDR2 FQGNSA. The CDR3 spells CASSADGLYGYTF. CDR3 sequence (DNA): TGTGCCAGCAGCGCTGACGGACTCTATGGCTACACCTTC.

The DNA of the CDR3 is TGTGCCAGCAGTGACCATACAGGGGAAAAGAGATACGAGCAGTACTTC. Its protein product is CASSDHTGEKRYEQYF. V gene TRBV6-1 combines with J gene TRBJ2-7; TRBD1 matches at 7 bases. Germline CDR1 MNHNS, CDR2 SASEGT. With 3 bases clipped from V and 4 bases from J, the junction kept 12 bases outside the gene matches. This CDR3 comprises 16 residues.

This clone showed up just once. This sequence joins TRBV2 and TRBJ2-5, with TRBD1 matching 7 bases. CDR1 is SNHLY and CDR2 is FYNNEI in the germline V gene. V was pared by 4 bases and J by 2 bases, with 16 bases of the junction left unmatched. The CDR3 contains 18 residues. CDR3 amino acids: CASSGDSPPSTPQETQYF. In DNA form, the CDR3 reads TGTGCCAGCAGTGGGGACAGCCCCCCGTCAACGCCGCAAGAGACCCAGTACTTC. Together with reference TRBV2 and TRBJ2-5, the CDR3 gives the full variable domain: EPEVTQTPSHQVTQMGQEVILRCVPISNHLYFYWYRQILGQKVEFLVSFYNNEISEKSEIFDDQFSVERPDGSNFTLKIRSTKLEDSAMYFCASSGDSPPSTPQETQYFGPGTRLLVL.

The chain recombines TRBV2 with TRBJ1-2; D perhaps matches TRBD1 (6 bases). Trimming shortened V by 6 bases and J by 8 bases, and 19 bases separated the two germline ends. Germline V gene data show CDR1 as SNHLY and CDR2 as FYNNEI. The CDR3 contains 14 residues. Written as DNA, the CDR3 is TGTGCCAGCAGGAAATTTCAGGGGCCACAGGGCTACACCTTC. Its protein product is CASRKFQGPQGYTF.

The genes are TRBV19 and TRBJ2-3; 7 bases map to TRBD2. This CDR3 is 15 amino acids long. V was clipped by 6 bases and J by 5 bases; unmatched bases: 11. The germline CDR1 and CDR2 sequences are LNHDA and SQIVND (reference sequence). The CDR3 reads CASRVSGVGGDTQYF. CDR3 coding DNA: TGTGCCAGTAGGGTCAGCGGGGTCGGGGGAGATACGCAGTATTTT.

This chain links TRBV30 with TRBJ2-3, with D possibly being TRBD1 (5 bases). Trimming removed 7 bases at V and 5 bases at J, with 16 bases between. The germline gives CDR1 GTSNPN, CDR2 SVGIG (reference sequence). The CDR3 runs 13 residues. As DNA, the CDR3 is TGTGCCTACGACGTTAGGGGTGGAGATACGCAGTATTTT. This sequence encodes CAYDVRGGDTQYF.

The chain couples TRBV25-1 to TRBJ1-2; D is unclear. This CDR3 is built from 13 residues. The V gene's germline CDR1 is MGHDK and CDR2 SYGVNS. V was trimmed by 6 bases and J by 4 bases, leaving 12 bases between them. The chain's CDR3 is CASSAQEGYGYTF. The CDR3 DNA follows: TGTGCCAGCAGCGCTCAGGAGGGCTATGGCTACACCTTC.

This clone was recorded once. J is TRBJ2-6 and V is TRBV3-1 (or the pseudogene TRBV3-2); 11 positions match TRBD2. The CDR3 runs 19 residues. CDR1 is LGHDT, CDR2 YNNKEL, per germline (reference sequence). V lost 3 bases and J lost 0; bases outside the gene matches: 7. The CDR3: CASSHWGTSGTSGANVLTF. The CDR3 DNA sequence: TGTGCCAGCAGCCACTGGGGGACTAGCGGAACCTCTGGGGCCAACGTCCTGACTTTC.

This sequence joins TRBV18 and TRBJ1-1, with D possibly matching TRBD1 (5 bases). V was pared by 1 base and J by 1 base, with 7 bases between. Germline V lookup: CDR1 KGHSH, CDR2 LQKENI. The length of the CDR3 is 14 residues. The DNA of the CDR3 is TGTGCCAGCTCACCACGGAGGGGGAACACTGAAGCTTTCTTT. Translation: CASSPRRGNTEAFF.

This sequence joins TRBV9 and TRBJ2-5; 8 bases are shared with TRBD2. The V segment lost 4 bases and the J segment 5 bases; nucleotides outside the gene matches: 10. The CDR3 contains 15 residues. Germline loops: CDR1 SGDLS, CDR2 YYNGEE. CDR3 sequence (DNA): TGTGCCAGCAGCCCAACGGGGGGGCTGGGCGAGACCCAGTACTTC. This codes for CASSPTGGLGETQYF.

The chain couples TRBV5-6 to TRBJ2-1; tentative D call: TRBD2 (7 bases). Germline V CDR1 and CDR2: SGHDT, YYEEEE. V gave up 4 bases and J gave up 0 bases, with 14 bases separating them. The CDR3 is made up of 16 amino acids. CDR3 in amino acids: CASSRGAGYSYNEQFF. CDR3 bases: TGTGCCAGCAGCCGGGGGGCCGGGTACTCCTACAATGAGCAGTTCTTC.

The CDR3 sequence: CASSVARGTGIQDTQYF. In DNA form, the CDR3 reads TGTGCCAGCAGCGTAGCTAGGGGGACAGGGATTCAAGATACGCAGTATTTT. This rearrangement joins TRBV9 to TRBJ2-3; TRBD1 matches at 9 bases. J lost 5 bases, V lost 0 bases, and 10 bases had no gene match. This CDR3 region has 17 residues. Germline V gene sequence: CDR1 SGDLS, CDR2 YYNGEE.

The rearrangement joins TRBV18 to TRBJ1-5, with 8 bases matching TRBD1. Germline CDR1 and CDR2: KGHSH and LQKENI. J lost 7 bases, V lost 3 bases, and 5 bases had no gene match. The length of the CDR3 is 14 residues. CDR3 nucleotides: TGTGCCAGCTCACCGGACAGGGCGAGGCAGCCCCAGCATTTT. Amino acids: CASSPDRARQPQHF.

This chain joins TRBV6-2 or TRBV6-3 and TRBJ2-1; the match to TRBD2 covers 8 bases. CDR3 length equals 17 residues. With V trimmed by 6 bases and J by 0 bases, 10 bases remained unmatched. Germline CDR1 and CDR2: MNHEY and SVGEGT. CDR3 coding DNA: TGTGCCAGCAGCCCTGCGCGGGGGGCGAGCTCCTACAATGAGCAGTTCTTC. Translated, it gives CASSPARGASSYNEQFF.